This record concerns one T cell receptor beta chain sequence. Its target is not known. The sample is drawn from a study of PD-1 blockade in classical Hodgkin lymphoma. Study-wide results and limits: The study found that TCR diversity rose significantly by C4D1 in CD4+ but not CD8+ cells. When set against healthy donors, newly diagnosed patients were reported to show lower baseline TCR diversity.

Each patient relapsed following autologous stem cell transplantation, and prior brentuximab vedotin exposure differed. The protocol was immunoSEQ multiplex PCR, while the TCRdb copy is restricted to in-frame clones and leaves out a portion. The data hold about 19,000 clones, with around 85% observed a single time. Sequencing was performed on peripheral blood mononuclear cells (PBMCs), taken at baseline. The clonotype originates from a human donor with classical Hodgkin lymphoma.

CDR3 protein: CASSLARPDSYTGELFF. The CDR3 nucleotides read TGTGCCAGCAGCTTGGCTCGCCCGGACAGTTACACCGGGGAGCTGTTTTTT. The J gene is TRBJ2-2, the V gene TRBV7-8, with D possibly TRBD1 on 6 matching bases. The CDR3 sequence is 17 residues long. The V gene's germline CDR1 is SGHVS and CDR2 FQNEAQ. Trimming stripped 3 bases from V and 3 bases from J, with 17 bases between. Full variable domain (outside the CDR3, taken from reference TRBV7-8 and TRBJ2-2): GAGVSQSPRYKVAKRGQDVALRCDPISGHVSLFWYQQALGQGPEFLTYFQNEAQLDKSGLPSDRFFAERPEGSVSTLKIQRTQQEDSAVYLCASSLARPDSYTGELFFGEGSRLTVL.